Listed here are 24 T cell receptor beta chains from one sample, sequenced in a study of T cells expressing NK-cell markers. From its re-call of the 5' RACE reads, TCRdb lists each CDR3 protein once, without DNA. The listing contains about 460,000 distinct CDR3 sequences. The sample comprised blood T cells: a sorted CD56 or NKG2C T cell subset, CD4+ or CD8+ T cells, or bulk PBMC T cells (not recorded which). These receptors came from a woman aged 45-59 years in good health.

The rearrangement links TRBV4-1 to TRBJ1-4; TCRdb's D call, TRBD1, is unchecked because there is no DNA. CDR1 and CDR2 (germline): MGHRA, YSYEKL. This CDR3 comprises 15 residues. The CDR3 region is CASTQRASTNEKLFF.

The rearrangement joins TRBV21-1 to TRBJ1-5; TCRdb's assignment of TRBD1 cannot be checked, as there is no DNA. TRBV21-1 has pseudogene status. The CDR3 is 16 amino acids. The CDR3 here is CASSKAWDRGCQPQHF.

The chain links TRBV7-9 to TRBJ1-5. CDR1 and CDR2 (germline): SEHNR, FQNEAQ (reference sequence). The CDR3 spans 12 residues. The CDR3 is CASSPSVQPQHF.

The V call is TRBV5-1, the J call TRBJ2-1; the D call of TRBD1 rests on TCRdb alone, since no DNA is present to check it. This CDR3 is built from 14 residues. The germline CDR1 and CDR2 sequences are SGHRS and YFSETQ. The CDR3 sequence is CASSAVAGQGEQFF.

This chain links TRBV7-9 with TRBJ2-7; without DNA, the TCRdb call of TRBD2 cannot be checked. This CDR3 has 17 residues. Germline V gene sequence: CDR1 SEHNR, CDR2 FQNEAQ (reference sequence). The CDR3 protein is CASSLDFGGLASFEQYF.

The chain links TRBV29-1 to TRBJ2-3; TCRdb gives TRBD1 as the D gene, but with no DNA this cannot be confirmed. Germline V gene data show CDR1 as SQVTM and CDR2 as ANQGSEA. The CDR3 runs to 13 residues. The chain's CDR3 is CSVRQTYTDTQYF.

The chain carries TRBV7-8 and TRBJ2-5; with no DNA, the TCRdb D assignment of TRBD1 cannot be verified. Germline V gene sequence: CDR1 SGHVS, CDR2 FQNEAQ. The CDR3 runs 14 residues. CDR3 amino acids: CASSLVRGQETQYF. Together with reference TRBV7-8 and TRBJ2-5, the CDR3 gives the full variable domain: GAGVSQSPRYKVAKRGQDVALRCDPISGHVSLFWYQQALGQGPEFLTYFQNEAQLDKSGLPSDRFFAERPEGSVSTLKIQRTQQEDSAVYLCASSLVRGQETQYFGPGTRLLVL.

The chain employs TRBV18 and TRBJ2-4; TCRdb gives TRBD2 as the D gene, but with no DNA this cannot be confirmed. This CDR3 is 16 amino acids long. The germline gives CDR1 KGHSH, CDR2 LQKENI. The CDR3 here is CASSEWKREDLNIQYF.

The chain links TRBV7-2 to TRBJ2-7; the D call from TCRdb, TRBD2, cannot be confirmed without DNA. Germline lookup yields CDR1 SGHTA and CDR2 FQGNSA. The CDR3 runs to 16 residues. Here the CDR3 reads CASSLALAGGPREQYF. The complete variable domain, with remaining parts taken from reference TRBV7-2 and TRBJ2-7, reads GAGVSQSPSNKVTEKGKDVELRCDPISGHTALYWYRQSLGQGLEFLIYFQGNSAPDKSGLPSDRFSAERTGGSVSTLTIQRTQQEDSAVYLCASSLALAGGPREQYFGPGTRLTVT.

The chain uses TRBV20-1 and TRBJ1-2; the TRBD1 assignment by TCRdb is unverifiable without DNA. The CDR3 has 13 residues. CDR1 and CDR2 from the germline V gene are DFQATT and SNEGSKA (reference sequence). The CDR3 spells CSALDGTNYGYTF.

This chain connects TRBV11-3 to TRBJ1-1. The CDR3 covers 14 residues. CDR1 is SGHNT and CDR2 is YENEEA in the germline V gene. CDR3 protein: CASSVRTRSTEAFF. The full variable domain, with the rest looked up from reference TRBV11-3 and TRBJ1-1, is EAGVVQSPRYKIIEKKQPVAFWCNPISGHNTLYWYLQNLGQGPELLIRYENEEAVDDSQLPKDRFSAERLKGVDSTLKIQPAELGDSAVYLCASSVRTRSTEAFFGQGTRLTVV.

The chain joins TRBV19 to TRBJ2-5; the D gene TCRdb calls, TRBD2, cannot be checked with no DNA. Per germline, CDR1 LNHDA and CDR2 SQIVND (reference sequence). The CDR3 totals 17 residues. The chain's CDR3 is CASSIGRGGSSPETQYF.

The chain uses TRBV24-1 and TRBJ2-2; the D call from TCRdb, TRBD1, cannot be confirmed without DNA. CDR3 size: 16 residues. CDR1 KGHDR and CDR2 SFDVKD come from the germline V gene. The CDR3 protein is CATSDLTGTNTGELFF.

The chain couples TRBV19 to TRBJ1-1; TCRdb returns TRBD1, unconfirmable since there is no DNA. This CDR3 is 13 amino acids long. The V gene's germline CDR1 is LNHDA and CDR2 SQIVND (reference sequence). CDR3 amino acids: CASSRTDSTEAFF.

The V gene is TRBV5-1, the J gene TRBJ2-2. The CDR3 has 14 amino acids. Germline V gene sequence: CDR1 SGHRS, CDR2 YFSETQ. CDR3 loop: CASSLSAFTGELFF.

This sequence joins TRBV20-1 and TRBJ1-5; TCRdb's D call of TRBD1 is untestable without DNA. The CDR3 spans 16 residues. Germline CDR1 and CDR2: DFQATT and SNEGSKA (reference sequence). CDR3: CSATRPGRLSNQPQHF.

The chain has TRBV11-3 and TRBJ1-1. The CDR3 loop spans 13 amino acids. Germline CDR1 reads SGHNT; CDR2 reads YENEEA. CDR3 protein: CASCVGMNTEAFF.

CDR3 protein: CSVGGGPEQFF. The chain recombines TRBV29-1 with TRBJ2-1; TCRdb indicates TRBD1, and absent DNA this call remains unverified. Germline values: CDR1 SQVTM, CDR2 ANQGSEA. The CDR3 is 11 residues long.

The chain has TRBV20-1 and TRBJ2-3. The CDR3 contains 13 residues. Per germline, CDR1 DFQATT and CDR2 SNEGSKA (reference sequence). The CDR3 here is CSASRPSEDTQYF.

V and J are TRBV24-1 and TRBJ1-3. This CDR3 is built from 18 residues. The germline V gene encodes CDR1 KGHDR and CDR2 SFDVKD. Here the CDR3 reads CATSDLQWVINSGNTIYF.

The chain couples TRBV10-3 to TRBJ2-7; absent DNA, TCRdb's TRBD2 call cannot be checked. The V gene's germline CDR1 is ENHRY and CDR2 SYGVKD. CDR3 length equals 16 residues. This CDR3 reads CAIKASPDSRRDEQYF.

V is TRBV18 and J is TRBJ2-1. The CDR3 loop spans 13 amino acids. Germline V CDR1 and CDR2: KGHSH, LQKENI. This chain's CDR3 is CASSPASTNEQFF.

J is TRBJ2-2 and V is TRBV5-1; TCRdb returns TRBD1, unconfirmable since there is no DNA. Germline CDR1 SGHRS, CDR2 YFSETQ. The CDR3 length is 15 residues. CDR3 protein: CASTQQAPAPGELFF.

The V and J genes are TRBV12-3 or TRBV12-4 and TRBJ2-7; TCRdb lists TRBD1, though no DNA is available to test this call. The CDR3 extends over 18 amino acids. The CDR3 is CASSSALFGRGSSYEQYF.